Described below is a single T cell receptor (beta chain) sequence and its context. This CDR3 has 14 residues. V was shortened by 7 bases and J by 3 bases, with 17 bases between the two germline ends. Germline values: CDR1 SQVTM, CDR2 ANQGSEA. The data derive from a study of OX40 agonist ivuxolimab in advanced cancers. Turning to the study itself: Ivuxolimab was administered intravenously to patients at 0.01 to 10 mg/kg every 2 weeks. Partial responses occurred in Three dose-escalation patients, one with hepatocellular carcinoma and two with cutaneous melanoma.

Method: immunoSEQ multiplex PCR; TCRdb's copy keeps in-frame clones and lacks some. The sample lists around 29,000 clones; 90% to 95% were seen once. The chain is built from TRBV29-1 and TRBJ2-3, with D maybe TRBD2 (6 bases). This TCR was sampled from an adult with an advanced solid tumor such as melanoma, head and neck, liver or kidney cancer. The source was CD4+ or CD8+ T cells sorted from blood, collected in a trial of the OX40 agonist ivuxolimab. The CDR3 spells CSGLDSPGTDTQYF. CDR3 in DNA: TGCAGCGGACTAGACAGTCCGGGGACAGATACGCAGTATTTT.